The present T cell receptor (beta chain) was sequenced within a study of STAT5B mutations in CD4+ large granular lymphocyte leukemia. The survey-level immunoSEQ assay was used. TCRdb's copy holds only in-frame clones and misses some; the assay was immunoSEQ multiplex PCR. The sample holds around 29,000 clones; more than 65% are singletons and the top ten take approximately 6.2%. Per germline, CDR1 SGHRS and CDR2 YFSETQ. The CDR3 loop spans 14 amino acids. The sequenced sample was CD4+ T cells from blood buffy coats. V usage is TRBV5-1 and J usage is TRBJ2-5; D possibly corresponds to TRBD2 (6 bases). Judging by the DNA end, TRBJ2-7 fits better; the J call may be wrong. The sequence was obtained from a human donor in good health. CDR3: CASSALLARHEQYF. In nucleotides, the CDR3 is TGCGCCAGCAGTGCTCTACTAGCCCGCCACGAGCAGTACTTC.